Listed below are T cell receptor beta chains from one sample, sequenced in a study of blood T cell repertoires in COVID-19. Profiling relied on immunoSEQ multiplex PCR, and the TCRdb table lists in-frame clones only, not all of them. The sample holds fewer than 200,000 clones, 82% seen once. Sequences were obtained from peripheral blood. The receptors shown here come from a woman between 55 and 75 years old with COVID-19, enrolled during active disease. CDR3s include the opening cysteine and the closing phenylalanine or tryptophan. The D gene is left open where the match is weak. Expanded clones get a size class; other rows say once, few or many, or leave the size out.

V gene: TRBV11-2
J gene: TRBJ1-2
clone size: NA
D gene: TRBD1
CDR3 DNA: TGTGCCAGCAGCTTAGGAGGGACAGGTGCTTTCTATGGCTACACCTTC
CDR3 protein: CASSLGGTGAFYGYTF

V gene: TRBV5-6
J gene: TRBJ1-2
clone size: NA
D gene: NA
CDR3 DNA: TGTGCCAGCAGTAAACAGGGAGATAACTATGGCTACACCTTC
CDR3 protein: CASSKQGDNYGYTF

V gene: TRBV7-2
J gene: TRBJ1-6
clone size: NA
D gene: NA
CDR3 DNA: TGTGCCAGCAGACAGGGAAACAATTCACCCCTCCACTTT
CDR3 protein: CASRQGNNSPLHF

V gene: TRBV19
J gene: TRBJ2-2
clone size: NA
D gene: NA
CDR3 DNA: TGTGCCAGTAGTATGAATGGCCCAGGAAACACCGGGGAGCTGTTTTTT
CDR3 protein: CASSMNGPGNTGELFF

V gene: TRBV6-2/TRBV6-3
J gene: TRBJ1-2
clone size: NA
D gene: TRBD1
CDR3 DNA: TGTGCCAGCAGTTACGCGGACAGGGGTTTGGGGGACTACACCTTC
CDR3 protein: CASSYADRGLGDYTF

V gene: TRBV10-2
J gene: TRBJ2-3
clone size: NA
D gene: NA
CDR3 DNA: TGCGCCAGCAGTGATCGGCCGCGGAGCACAGATACGCAGTATTTT
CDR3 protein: CASSDRPRSTDTQYF

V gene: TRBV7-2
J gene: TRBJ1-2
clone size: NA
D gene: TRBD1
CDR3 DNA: TGTGCCAGCAGCTTCCGTGGACAGGGTATTGGCTACACCTTC
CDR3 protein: CASSFRGQGIGYTF

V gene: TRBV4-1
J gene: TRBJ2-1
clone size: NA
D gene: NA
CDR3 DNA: TGCGCCAGCAGCCAAGAAGGTGGGGCCAGGAATGAGCAGTTCTTC
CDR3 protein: CASSQEGGARNEQFF

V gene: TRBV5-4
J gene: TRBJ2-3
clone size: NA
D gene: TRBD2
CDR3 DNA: TGTGCCAGCAGCCAGACTAGCGGGAAGACAGATACGCAGTATTTT
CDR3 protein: CASSQTSGKTDTQYF

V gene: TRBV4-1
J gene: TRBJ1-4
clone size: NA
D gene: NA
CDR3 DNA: TGCGCCAGCAGCCTTGCAGAGAGGGCTAATGAAAAACTGTTTTTT
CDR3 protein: CASSLAERANEKLFF

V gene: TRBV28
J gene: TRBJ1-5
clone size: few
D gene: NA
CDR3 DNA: TGTGCCAGCAGTTTGCACCGACAGAGCAATCAGCCCCAGCATTTT
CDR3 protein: CASSLHRQSNQPQHF

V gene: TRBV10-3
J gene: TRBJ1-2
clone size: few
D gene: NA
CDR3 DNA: TGTGCCATCAGTGAGTCCGGGCGGGCTCCCGTACTCTATGGCTACACCTTC
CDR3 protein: CAISESGRAPVLYGYTF

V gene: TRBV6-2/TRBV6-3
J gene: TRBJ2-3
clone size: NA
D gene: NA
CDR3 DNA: TGTGCCAGCAGTCCACTAGCCCTTCCTGGCACAGATACGCAGTATTTT
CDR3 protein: CASSPLALPGTDTQYF

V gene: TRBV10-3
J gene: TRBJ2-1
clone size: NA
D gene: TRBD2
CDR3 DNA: TGTGCCATCAGTGGACTAGCGGAGGGCAATGAGCAGTTCTTC
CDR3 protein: CAISGLAEGNEQFF

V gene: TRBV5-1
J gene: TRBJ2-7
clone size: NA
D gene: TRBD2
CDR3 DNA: TGCGCCAGCAGCCGGACTAGCGGGACAACCTACGAGCAGTACTTC
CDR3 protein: CASSRTSGTTYEQYF

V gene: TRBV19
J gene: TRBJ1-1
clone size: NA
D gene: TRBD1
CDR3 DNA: TGTGCCAGTAGTATTTCGGCAGGGGGCTCACCTAAGGACACTGAAGCTTTCTTT
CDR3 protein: CASSISAGGSPKDTEAFF

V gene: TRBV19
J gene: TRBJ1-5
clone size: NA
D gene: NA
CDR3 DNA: TGTGCCAGTAGTACAATACGGGTAAATAGCAATCAGCCCCAGCATTTT
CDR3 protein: CASSTIRVNSNQPQHF

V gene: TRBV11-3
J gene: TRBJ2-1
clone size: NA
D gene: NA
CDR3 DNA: TGTGCCAGCAGCCGGGGGGCCACTCAATCAAATGAGCAGTTCTTC
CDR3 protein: CASSRGATQSNEQFF

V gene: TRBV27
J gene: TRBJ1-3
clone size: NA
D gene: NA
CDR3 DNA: TGTGCCAGCAGTTCAACAGGATACTCTGGAAACACCATATATTTT
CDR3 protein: CASSSTGYSGNTIYF

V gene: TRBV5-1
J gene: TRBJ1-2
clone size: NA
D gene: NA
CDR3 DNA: TGCGCCAGCAGCACGGGGGACCTGGGGTCCTCTTCAGGCTATGGCTACACCTTC
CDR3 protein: CASSTGDLGSSSGYGYTF

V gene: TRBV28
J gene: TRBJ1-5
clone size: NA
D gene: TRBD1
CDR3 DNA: TGTGCCAGCAGCCCCAGACAGGGCCGTCAGCCCCAGCATTTT
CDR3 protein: CASSPRQGRQPQHF

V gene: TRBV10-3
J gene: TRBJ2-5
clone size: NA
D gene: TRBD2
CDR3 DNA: TGTGCCATCAGTGCAGCTAGCGGGGAGACCCAGTACTTC
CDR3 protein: CAISAASGETQYF

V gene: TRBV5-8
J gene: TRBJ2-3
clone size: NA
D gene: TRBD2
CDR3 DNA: TGTGCCAGCAGCTTGGAACTAGCGGTCACAGATACGCAGTATTTT
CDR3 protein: CASSLELAVTDTQYF

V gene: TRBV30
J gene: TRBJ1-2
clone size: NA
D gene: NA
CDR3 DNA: TGTGCCTGGAGGCGGGGGACTAACTATGGCTACACCTTC
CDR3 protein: CAWRRGTNYGYTF

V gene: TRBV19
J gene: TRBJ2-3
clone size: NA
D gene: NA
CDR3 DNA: TGTGCCAGTAGTATTTCCCACGGGGTCTCAGATACGCAGTATTTT
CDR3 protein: CASSISHGVSDTQYF

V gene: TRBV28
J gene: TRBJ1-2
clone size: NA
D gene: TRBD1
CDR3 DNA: TGTGCCAGCGGGGCAGGGGGTGTTCATGGCTACACCTTC
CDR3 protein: CASGAGGVHGYTF

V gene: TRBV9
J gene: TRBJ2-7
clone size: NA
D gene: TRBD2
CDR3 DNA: TGTGCCAGCAGCGTAGGAGGAGGCGGGAGCTACGAGCAGTACTTC
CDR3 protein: CASSVGGGGSYEQYF

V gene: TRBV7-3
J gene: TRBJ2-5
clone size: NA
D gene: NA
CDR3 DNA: TGTGCCAGCAGCTCGGGACTCTCCCAAGAGACCCAGTACTTC
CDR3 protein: CASSSGLSQETQYF

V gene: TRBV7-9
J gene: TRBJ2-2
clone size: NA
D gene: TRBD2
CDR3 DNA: TGTGCCAGTACTTCTAGCGGTACCGGGGAGCTGTTTTTT
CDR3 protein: CASTSSGTGELFF

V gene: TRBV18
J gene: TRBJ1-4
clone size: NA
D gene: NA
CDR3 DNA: TGTGCCAGCTCACCGATATTGGGAAGGGGGACGGAGGAAAAACTGTTTTTT
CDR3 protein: CASSPILGRGTEEKLFF

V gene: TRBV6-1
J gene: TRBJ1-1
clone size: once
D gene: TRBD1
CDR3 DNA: TGTGCCAGCAGTGATTGGACAGGGGGCCCTACTGAAGCTTTCTTT
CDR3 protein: CASSDWTGGPTEAFF

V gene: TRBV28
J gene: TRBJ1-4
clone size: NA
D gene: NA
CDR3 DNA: TGTGCCAGCAGTCGAGGACAGCTGGGGAATGAAAAACTGTTTTTT
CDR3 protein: CASSRGQLGNEKLFF

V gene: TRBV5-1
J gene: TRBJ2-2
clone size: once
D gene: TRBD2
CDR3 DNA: TGCGCCAGCAGCTTGGATCCCAGCGGGGGTCAGGCCGGGGAGCTGTTTTTT
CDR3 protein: CASSLDPSGGQAGELFF

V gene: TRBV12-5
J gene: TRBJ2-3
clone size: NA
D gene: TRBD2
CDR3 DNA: TGTGCTAGTGGTTTGGTAATTAGCGGGAGCGCAGATACGCAGTATTTT
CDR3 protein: CASGLVISGSADTQYF

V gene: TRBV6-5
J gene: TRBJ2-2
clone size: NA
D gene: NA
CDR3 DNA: TGTGCCAGCGTCCGGGGAGAATTAAGCACCGGGGAGCTGTTTTTT
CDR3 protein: CASVRGELSTGELFF

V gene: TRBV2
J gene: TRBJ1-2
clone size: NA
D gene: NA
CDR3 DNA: TGTGCCAGCAGAGGGGTCTATGGCTACACCTTC
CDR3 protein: CASRGVYGYTF

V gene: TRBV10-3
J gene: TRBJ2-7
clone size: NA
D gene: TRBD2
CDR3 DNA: TGTGCCATCAGTGAGTCTTGGGCTAGCGGGGCCTTCGAGCAGTACTTC
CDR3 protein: CAISESWASGAFEQYF

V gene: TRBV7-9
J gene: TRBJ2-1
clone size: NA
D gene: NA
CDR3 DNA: TGTGCCAGCAGCTTTATCATCACGGGAGTCTTAAACAATGAGCAGTTCTTC
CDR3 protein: CASSFIITGVLNNEQFF

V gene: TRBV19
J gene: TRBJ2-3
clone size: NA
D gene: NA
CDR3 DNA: TGTGCCAGTAGTTTCAACACAGATACGCAGTATTTT
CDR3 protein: CASSFNTDTQYF

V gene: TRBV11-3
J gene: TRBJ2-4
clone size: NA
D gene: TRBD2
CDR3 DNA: TGTGCCAGCAGCTCTAATAGCGGGAGGGACAAAAACATTCAGTACTTC
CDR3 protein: CASSSNSGRDKNIQYF

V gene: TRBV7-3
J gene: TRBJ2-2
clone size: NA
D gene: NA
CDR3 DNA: TGTGCCAGCAGCCCCCCAGGGGTTGGAGACACCGGGGAGCTGTTTTTT
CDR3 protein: CASSPPGVGDTGELFF